The T cell receptor (beta chain) described here comes from a study of shared clonotypes between healthy human individuals. Repertoires were generated with immunoSEQ multiplex PCR, while TCRdb's copy carries only in-frame clones and drops some. The profile shows about 2.2 million clones, 85% to 95% of them singletons. Terminally differentiated effector memory CD45RA+ cells were left out of the naive CD8 fraction, which was CD45RO-negative and positively selected for CCR7. Donation came from healthy HIV-negative adults that had no recent acute infections or vaccinations. V lost 3 bases, J lost 6 bases, and 4 bases stayed unmatched. CDR3 length: 16 amino acids. Per the germline V gene, CDR1 is WSHSY and CDR2 is SAAADI.

Source material: naive CD8+ T cells from PBMCs. This clonotype was sampled from a young man in good health. Some clones in this sample may be carry-over from other donors' samples. The gene calls are TRBV10-2 and TRBJ2-1; 14 nucleotides agree with TRBD2. CDR3 amino acids: CASSDGTSGRGNEQFF. The DNA for the CDR3 is TGCGCCAGCAGTGACGGGACTAGCGGGAGAGGCAATGAGCAGTTCTTC.